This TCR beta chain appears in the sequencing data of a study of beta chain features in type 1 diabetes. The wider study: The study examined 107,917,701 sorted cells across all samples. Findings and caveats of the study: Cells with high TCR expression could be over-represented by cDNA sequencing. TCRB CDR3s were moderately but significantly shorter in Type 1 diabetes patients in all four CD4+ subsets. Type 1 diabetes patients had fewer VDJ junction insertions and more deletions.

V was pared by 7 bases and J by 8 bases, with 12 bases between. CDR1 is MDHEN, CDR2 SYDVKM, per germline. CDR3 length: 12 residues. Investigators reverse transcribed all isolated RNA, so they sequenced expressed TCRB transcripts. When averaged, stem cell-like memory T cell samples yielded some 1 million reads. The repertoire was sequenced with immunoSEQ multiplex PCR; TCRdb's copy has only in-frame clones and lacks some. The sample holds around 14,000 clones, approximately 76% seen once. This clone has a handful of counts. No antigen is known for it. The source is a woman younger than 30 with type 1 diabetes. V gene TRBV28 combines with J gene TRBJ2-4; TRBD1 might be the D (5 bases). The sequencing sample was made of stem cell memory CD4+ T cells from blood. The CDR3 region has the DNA TGTGCCAGCAAGACAGTCTTCGACATTCAGTACTTC. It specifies CASKTVFDIQYF.